The 22 T cell receptor beta chains given below trace back to one sample, sequenced in a study of prognosis after radiotherapy for stage I lung cancer. Genomic DNA was the source, and TCR beta CDR3 was amplified from it by two-round multiplex PCR. During first-round PCR, primers specific to each TRBV and TRBJ gene were used. A single record per CDR3 protein comes from TCRdb applying MiXCR to the multiplex PCR reads. This repertoire shows roughly 23,000 distinct CDR3 sequences, around 40% found once; its top ten account for roughly 60%. The specimen comprised PBMCs, sampled before or after stereotactic body radiation therapy (not recorded which). These TCRs come from a donor at least 50 years old with non-small cell lung cancer.

This clonotype was seen at least ten times. The V call is TRBV19, the J call TRBJ2-7; a weak D match, TRBD1 (5 bases). This CDR3 is 13 amino acids long. Per germline, CDR1 LNHDA and CDR2 SQIVND (reference sequence). V was shortened by 8 bases and J by 1 base, with 12 bases between the two germline ends. CDR3 sequence reads: CASRNSGSYEQYF. CDR3 coding DNA: TGTGCCAGTCGGAATTCAGGGTCCTACGAGCAGTACTTC.

This clonotype was seen many times. This sequence joins TRBV7-2 and TRBJ2-5; TRBD2 matches at 13 bases. The CDR3 is made up of 16 amino acids. CDR1 and CDR2 (germline): SGHTA, FQGNSA. The V and J ends lost 5 bases and 4 bases, in that order; junction bases with no gene match: 7. The CDR3 sequence is CASSPRLAGGRETQYF. In DNA, the CDR3 is TGTGCCAGCAGCCCCCGACTAGCGGGAGGTCGAGAGACCCAGTACTTC. Looking up the rest from reference TRBV7-2 and TRBJ2-5 gives the full variable domain: GAGVSQSPSNKVTEKGKDVELRCDPISGHTALYWYRQSLGQGLEFLIYFQGNSAPDKSGLPSDRFSAERTGGSVSTLTIQRTQQEDSAVYLCASSPRLAGGRETQYFGPGTRLLVL.

This clonotype was seen only a few times. This chain connects TRBV7-9 to TRBJ2-7; either TRBD1 or TRBD2 may fit D (5 bases each). V dropped 5 bases and J dropped 6 bases, with 17 bases sitting between them. CDR3 length: 14 residues. The germline V gene has CDR1 SEHNR and CDR2 FQNEAQ (reference sequence). CDR3 loop: CASSVAGTAGEQYF. In DNA form, the CDR3 reads TGTGCCAGCAGCGTGGCCGGGACGGCAGGCGAGCAGTACTTC.

This clonotype was counted many times. Given a much more abundant clone one base away, this may be a read error. The J gene is TRBJ2-2, the V gene TRBV20-1, with TRBD2 matching over 11 bases. J gave up 6 bases and V 1 base, and 10 bases lay outside the gene matches. Per germline, CDR1 DFQATT and CDR2 SNEGSKA (reference sequence). The CDR3 covers 17 residues. The CDR3 coding sequence is TGCAGTGCTAGAGTACCTATAGCGGGAGGGCCGCCCGGGGAGCTGTTTTTT. Its protein is CSARVPIAGGPPGELFF.

Many counts were recorded for this clonotype. V and J are TRBV30 and TRBJ2-7; D gene ambiguous. The CDR3 covers 10 residues. Germline V gene data show CDR1 as GTSNPN and CDR2 as SVGIG (reference sequence). With 5 bases removed from V and 3 bases from J, the gap between germline ends came to 5 bases. This CDR3 is CAWAIYEQYF. The CDR3 DNA sequence: TGTGCCTGGGCAATCTACGAGCAGTACTTC.

In this sample, this clonotype turned up many times. This chain joins TRBV2 and TRBJ1-4, with D possibly matching TRBD1 (6 bases). The CDR3 runs to 14 residues. CDR1 and CDR2 from the germline V gene are SNHLY and FYNNEI. V gave up 3 bases and J gave up 4 bases, with 9 bases separating them. The CDR3 DNA reads TGTGCCAGCAGTGATCCAGGGGATAATGAAAAACTGTTTTTT. Translated, it gives CASSDPGDNEKLFF.

This clonotype was recorded only once. The rearrangement links TRBV6-1 to TRBJ1-3; D is unclear. CDR1 is MNHNS and CDR2 is SASEGT in the germline V gene. V was cut by 3 bases and J by 3 bases, with 9 bases left in between. The CDR3 covers 14 residues. CDR3 residues: CASSEVLVGNTIYF. In DNA form, the CDR3 reads TGTGCCAGCAGTGAGGTTTTGGTTGGAAACACCATATATTTT.

Details on this clonotype: A far larger clone differs by one base, so this is likely a read error. The V and J genes are TRBV6-9 and TRBJ2-1; TRBD2 is a possible D gene (6 bases). The germline V gene has CDR1 MNHGY and CDR2 SVAAGI. The CDR3 extends over 15 amino acids. CDR3 sequence reads: CASSYLGAGYNEQLF. CDR3 bases: TGTGCCAGCAGTTACCTGGGCGCGGGGTACAATGAGCAGTTATTC.

This sequence joins TRBV30 and TRBJ1-2; D is unclear. This CDR3 spans 13 amino acids. Germline values: CDR1 GTSNPN, CDR2 SVGIG (reference sequence). The V end lost 2 bases, the J end lost 7 bases, and 14 bases lay between the germline ends. The CDR3 spells CAWSNRRESGYTF. The CDR3 region has the DNA TGTGCCTGGAGTAATAGGAGAGAGAGTGGCTACACCTTC.

This chain joins TRBV20-1 and TRBJ2-7, with D possibly being TRBD1 (5 bases). CDR1 is DFQATT, CDR2 SNEGSKA, per germline (reference sequence). V lost 0 bases and J 3 bases, leaving 15 bases between the germline ends. There are 15 residues in the CDR3. CDR3 sequence (DNA): TGCAGTGCTAGAGATCAGGGCCGGATGTACTACGAGCAGTACTTC. Amino acid sequence: CSARDQGRMYYEQYF.

This clonotype was picked up many times. The chain employs TRBV12-3 or TRBV12-4 and TRBJ2-2, with TRBD1 matching 7 bases. The CDR3 runs 12 residues. V gave up 9 bases and J gave up 8 bases; unmatched junction bases: 6. CDR3 nucleotides: TGTGCCAGTCAACAGGGGATGGGGGAGCTGTTTTTT. Amino acids: CASQQGMGELFF.

Only a few counts were recorded for this clonotype. The J gene is TRBJ2-1, the V gene TRBV6-4; possible D gene TRBD2, 6 bases. There are 16 residues in the CDR3. Trimming cost V 0 bases and J 0 bases, with 9 bases left between them. Germline CDR1 MRHNA, CDR2 SNTAGT. The DNA of the CDR3 is TGTGCCAGCAGTGACTCGATAGCGGTCTCCTACAATGAGCAGTTCTTC. Residues: CASSDSIAVSYNEQFF.

This clonotype was seen ten or more times. The chain employs TRBV5-5 and TRBJ2-7; no clear D. The germline gives CDR1 SGHKS, CDR2 YYEKEE (reference sequence). The CDR3 covers 15 residues. Trimming removed 2 bases at V and 0 bases at J, with 12 bases between. The CDR3 sequence: CASSLQHLISYEQYF. As DNA, the CDR3 is TGTGCCAGCAGCTTACAACACTTGATCTCCTACGAGCAGTACTTC. The complete variable domain, with remaining parts taken from reference TRBV5-5 and TRBJ2-7, reads DAGVTQSPTHLIKTRGQQVTLRCSPISGHKSVSWYQQVLGQGPQFIFQYYEKEERGRGNFPDRFSARQFPNYSSELNVNALLLGDSALYLCASSLQHLISYEQYFGPGTRLTVT.

The rearrangement links TRBV2 to TRBJ2-7; D is unclear. The CDR3 is made up of 12 amino acids. Trimming took 0 bases from V and 5 from J, leaving 5 bases between them. Per the germline V gene, CDR1 is SNHLY and CDR2 is FYNNEI. The CDR3 DNA sequence: TGTGCCAGCAGTGAAGCCAGCGACGAGCAGTACTTC. Protein: CASSEASDEQYF. Supplemented by reference TRBV2 and TRBJ2-7, the full variable domain reads EPEVTQTPSHQVTQMGQEVILRCVPISNHLYFYWYRQILGQKVEFLVSFYNNEISEKSEIFDDQFSVERPDGSNFTLKIRSTKLEDSAMYFCASSEASDEQYFGPGTRLTVT.

This clonotype has ten or more counts. This chain connects TRBV6-5 to TRBJ1-3; weak D call: TRBD1 (5 bases). Per the germline V gene, CDR1 is MNHEY and CDR2 is SVGAGI. V gave up 0 bases and J gave up 2 bases, with 8 bases separating them. The length of the CDR3 is 15 residues. CDR3 in DNA: TGTGCCAGCAGTTACTCAAGGGACCCTGGAAACACCATATATTTT. Amino acid sequence: CASSYSRDPGNTIYF.

In this sample, this clonotype turned up many times. The chain couples TRBV2 to TRBJ1-1; D is ambiguous. Per the germline V gene, CDR1 is SNHLY and CDR2 is FYNNEI. The ends were cut back, 1 base at V and 1 base at J, with 7 bases in the middle. The CDR3 is 14 amino acids. CDR3 DNA sequence: TGTGCCAGCAGTGAAGAAACTTCGAACACTGAAGCTTTCTTT. This codes for CASSEETSNTEAFF.

This clonotype was detected many times. The gene calls are TRBV20-1 and TRBJ2-3; 7 bases match TRBD2. The CDR3 is 15 residues long. The germline V gene has CDR1 DFQATT and CDR2 SNEGSKA (reference sequence). With 3 bases clipped from V and 5 bases from J, the junction kept 11 bases outside the gene matches. CDR3 coding DNA: TGCAGTGCTAGCTCGGGCGGGAGTTCGGTAGATACGCAGTATTTT. This sequence encodes CSASSGGSSVDTQYF.

The chain carries TRBV28 and TRBJ2-7; 12 bases are a match to TRBD2. The length of the CDR3 is 14 residues. Germline assignment: CDR1 MDHEN and CDR2 SYDVKM. The trim removed 5 bases at V and 3 bases at J, leaving 2 bases unmatched. DNA of the CDR3: TGTGCCAGCAGTCGACTAGCGGGAGTCTACGAGCAGTACTTC. Amino acids: CASSRLAGVYEQYF.

This clonotype was detected ten times or more. This chain uses TRBV5-1 with TRBJ2-7; 8 bases map to TRBD1. There are 15 residues in the CDR3. V gave up 4 bases and J gave up 2 bases; unmatched junction bases: 8. The germline V gene encodes CDR1 SGHRS and CDR2 YFSETQ. The CDR3 nucleotides read TGCGCCAGCAGCCCTTCTAGGACAGGGACCTACGAGCAGTACTTC. Translated: CASSPSRTGTYEQYF. Looking up the rest from reference TRBV5-1 and TRBJ2-7 gives the full variable domain: KAGVTQTPRYLIKTRGQQVTLSCSPISGHRSVSWYQQTPGQGLQFLFEYFSETQRNKGNFPGRFSGRQFSNSRSEMNVSTLELGDSALYLCASSPSRTGTYEQYFGPGTRLTVT.

Notes on this clonotype: This likely came from a read error, as a far larger clone is one base away. This chain connects TRBV6-9 to TRBJ2-7, with 10 nucleotides matching TRBD1. CDR1 MNHGY and CDR2 SVAAGI come from the germline V gene. The CDR3 has 13 residues. The CDR3 protein is CSSRGTGDNEQYF. The CDR3 nucleotides are TGTTCCAGCAGGGGGACAGGGGACAACGAGCAGTACTTC.

The chain joins TRBV28 to TRBJ2-7, with 7 positions matching TRBD2. V was pared by 5 bases and J by 3 bases, with 13 bases of the junction left unmatched. The length of the CDR3 is 16 residues. Germline V lookup: CDR1 MDHEN, CDR2 SYDVKM. The CDR3 DNA sequence: TGTGCCAGCAGTGGGTCCCACCCGGGACTAATCTACGAGCAGTACTTC. This encodes CASSGSHPGLIYEQYF. Supplemented by reference TRBV28 and TRBJ2-7, the full variable domain reads DVKVTQSSRYLVKRTGEKVFLECVQDMDHENMFWYRQDPGLGLRLIYFSYDVKMKEKGDIPEGYSVSREKKERFSLILESASTNQTSMYLCASSGSHPGLIYEQYFGPGTRLTVT.

This clonotype was seen at least ten times. Mismatch with germline at one junction end may stem from a read error. This chain joins TRBV6-1 and TRBJ1-1; TRBD1 agrees at 9 bases. Per the germline V gene, CDR1 is MNHNS and CDR2 is SASEGT. The CDR3 sequence is 14 residues long. The DNA of the CDR3 is TGTGCCAGTAGTGATGAGACAGGGGGCACTGAAGCTTTCTTT. Its translation is CASSDETGGTEAFF.